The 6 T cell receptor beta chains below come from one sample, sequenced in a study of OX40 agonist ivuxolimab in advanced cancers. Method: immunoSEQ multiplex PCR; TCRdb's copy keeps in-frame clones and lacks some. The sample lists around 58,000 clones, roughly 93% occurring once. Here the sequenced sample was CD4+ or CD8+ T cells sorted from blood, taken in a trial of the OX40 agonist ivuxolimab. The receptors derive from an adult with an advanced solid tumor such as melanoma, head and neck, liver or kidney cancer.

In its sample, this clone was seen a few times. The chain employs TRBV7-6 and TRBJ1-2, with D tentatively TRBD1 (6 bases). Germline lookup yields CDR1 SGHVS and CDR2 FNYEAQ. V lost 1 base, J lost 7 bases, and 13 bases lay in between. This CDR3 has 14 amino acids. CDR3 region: CASSLGGHGVGYTF. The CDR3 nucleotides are TGTGCCAGCAGCTTAGGGGGACATGGGGTTGGCTACACCTTC.

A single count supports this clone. The CDR3 reads CASRYTGELFF. The CDR3 DNA reads TGTGCCAGCAGGTACACCGGGGAGCTGTTTTTT. This sequence joins TRBV6-6 and TRBJ2-2; D ambiguous. CDR3 length: 11 residues. The germline V gene has CDR1 MNHNY and CDR2 SVGAGI (reference sequence). V lost 6 bases, J lost 3 bases, and 2 bases lay in between.

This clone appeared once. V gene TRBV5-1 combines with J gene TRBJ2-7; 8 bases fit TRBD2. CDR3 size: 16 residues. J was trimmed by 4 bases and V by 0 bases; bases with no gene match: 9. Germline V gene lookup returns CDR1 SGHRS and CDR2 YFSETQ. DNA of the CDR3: TGCGCCAGCAGCTTGGCCGGGGCTAGCGGGCTGTACGAGCAGTACTTC. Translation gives CASSLAGASGLYEQYF.

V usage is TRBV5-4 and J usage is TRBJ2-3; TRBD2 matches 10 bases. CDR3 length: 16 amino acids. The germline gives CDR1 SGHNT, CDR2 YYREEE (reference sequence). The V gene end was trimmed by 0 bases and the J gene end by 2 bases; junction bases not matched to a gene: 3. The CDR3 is CASSLELAGPTDTQYF. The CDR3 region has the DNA TGTGCCAGCAGCTTGGAACTAGCGGGACCCACAGATACGCAGTATTTT.

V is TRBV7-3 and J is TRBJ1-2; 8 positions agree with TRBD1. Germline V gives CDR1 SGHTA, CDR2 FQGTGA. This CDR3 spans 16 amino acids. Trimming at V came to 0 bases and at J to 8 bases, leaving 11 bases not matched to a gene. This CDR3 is CASSLTTPGQARGYTF. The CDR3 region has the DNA TGTGCCAGCAGCTTAACGACCCCGGGACAGGCAAGGGGCTACACCTTC.

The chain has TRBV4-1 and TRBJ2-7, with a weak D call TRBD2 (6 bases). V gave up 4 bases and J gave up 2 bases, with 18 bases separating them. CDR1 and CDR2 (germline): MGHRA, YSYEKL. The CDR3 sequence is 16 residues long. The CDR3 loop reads CASSPVTREATYEQYF. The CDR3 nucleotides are TGCGCCAGCAGCCCTGTTACGAGGGAGGCAACCTACGAGCAGTACTTC.